A selection of T cell receptor beta chains follows, all from one sample in a study of CD8 T cells in ankylosing spondylitis. TCRdb processed the 5' RACE reads anew with MiXCR; each CDR3 protein has one entry. The top ten hold 7.3% of the sample, which has about 140,000 distinct CDR3 sequences, roughly 8% seen once. Sequencing was performed on synovial fluid, either unsorted or a sorted T cell fraction (not recorded which). Receptors originate from a male donor with ankylosing spondylitis. The CDR3 runs from the conserved cysteine through the conserved F or W. A D gene is named only where the DNA matches it firmly. Clone size is shown for a subset of rows, as once, few, many or a class of expanded clone.

CDR3aa	CDR3nt	v_gene	j_gene	abundance	d_gene
CATSVAHRGVNTEAFF	TGTGCCACCAGTGTAGCACACAGGGGCGTGAACACTGAAGCTTTCTTT	TRBV24-1	TRBJ1-1	NA	TRBD1
CASSLDLDTGELFF	TGCGCCAGCAGCTTGGATCTGGACACCGGGGAGCTGTTTTTT	TRBV5-1	TRBJ2-2	many	NA
CSARDPAGQNIQYF	TGCAGTGCTAGAGATCCCGCGGGGCAAAACATTCAGTACTTC	TRBV20-1	TRBJ2-4	few	NA
CASSGSRDGTYEQYF	TGTGCCAGCAGTGGGTCCCGGGACGGGACCTACGAGCAGTACTTC	TRBV25-1	TRBJ2-7	few	NA
CASSGGLAGVTGELFF	TGCGCCAGCAGCGGAGGACTAGCGGGGGTCACCGGGGAGCTGTTTTTT	TRBV5-1	TRBJ2-2	NA	TRBD2
CASSLVAEAYEQYF	TGTGCCAGCAGCTTAGTAGCGGAGGCCTACGAGCAGTACTTC	TRBV7-2	TRBJ2-7	many	NA
CASSLTGRITEAFF	TGTGCCAGCAGCTTAACAGGGAGGATCACTGAAGCTTTCTTT	TRBV7-9	TRBJ1-1	NA	NA
CASSQDGRRGVSSYNEQFF	TGCGCCAGCAGCCAAGATGGGAGGAGAGGGGTAAGCTCCTACAATGAGCAGTTCTTC	TRBV4-3	TRBJ2-1	NA	NA
CSAGKVFETQYF	TGCAGTGCTGGTAAAGTTTTCGAGACCCAGTACTTC	TRBV20-1	TRBJ2-5	many	NA
CSASSTGGLIISYEQYF	TGCAGTGCCTCCTCGACAGGGGGCCTTATAATCTCCTACGAGCAGTACTTC	TRBV20-1	TRBJ2-7	many	TRBD1
CASSYRGGGTSPLHF	TGTGCCAGCAGTTACCGAGGGGGCGGGACTTCACCCCTCCACTTT	TRBV6-5	TRBJ1-6	few	TRBD1
CASSLIGDSPLHF	TGTGCCAGCAGTTTAATCGGGGATTCACCCCTCCACTTT	TRBV12-3/TRBV12-4	TRBJ1-6	many	NA
CASSQDYNSPLHF	TGTGCCAGCAGCCAAGACTATAATTCACCCCTCCACTTT	TRBV4-2	TRBJ1-6	NA	NA
CASSESGLAGITTGQYF	TGTGCCAGCAGTGAGTCCGGACTAGCGGGAATAACTACTGGGCAGTACTTC	TRBV25-1	TRBJ2-7	NA	TRBD2
CASSPGTKQFF	TGCGCCAGCAGCCCAGGCACCAAGCAGTTCTTC	TRBV4-3	TRBJ2-1	many	NA
CASSPRSGGNQPQHF	TGTGCCAGCAGCCCCCGATCGGGAGGCAATCAGCCCCAGCATTTT	TRBV7-2	TRBJ1-5	few	NA
CSARRLEQPQHF	TGCAGTGCTAGAAGGCTCGAGCAGCCCCAGCATTTT	TRBV20-1	TRBJ1-5	many	NA
CSARDASQPKNIQYF	TGCAGTGCTAGAGATGCCTCCCAGCCCAAAAACATTCAGTACTTC	TRBV20-1	TRBJ2-4	many	NA
CSARERGRGKLFF	TGCAGTGCTAGAGAGAGGGGGCGGGGAAAACTGTTTTTT	TRBV20-1	TRBJ1-4	many	TRBD1
CASTTSGPVSTEAFF	TGTGCCAGCACCACCTCGGGCCCCGTGAGCACTGAAGCTTTCTTT	TRBV6-1	TRBJ1-1	many	NA
CASSYYTEGPYEQYF	TGTGCCAGCAGTTACTATACTGAGGGTCCCTACGAGCAGTACTTC	TRBV6-2/TRBV6-3	TRBJ2-7	few	NA
CASSVRGDTGELFF	TGTGCCAGCAGCGTACGGGGTGACACCGGGGAGCTGTTTTTT	TRBV9	TRBJ2-2	many	NA
CASTSARLSGNQPQHF	TGTGCCAGCACCTCCGCGCGGCTCTCGGGCAATCAGCCCCAGCATTTT	TRBV28	TRBJ1-5	NA	NA
CSASNLWTQYF	TGCAGTGCTAGTAATCTTTGGACCCAGTACTTC	TRBV20-1	TRBJ2-5	many	NA
CASRPRGQVAVSEAFF	TGTGCCAGCAGGCCCCGTGGACAGGTGGCGGTCTCTGAAGCTTTCTTT	TRBV6-1	TRBJ1-1	many	TRBD1
CASSPTTDAYEQYF	TGTGCCAGCTCACCTACGACAGATGCCTACGAGCAGTACTTC	TRBV18	TRBJ2-7	many	NA
CASRRGPGNTEAFF	TGTGCCAGCAGGAGGGGGCCGGGGAACACTGAAGCTTTCTTT	TRBV3-1	TRBJ1-1	few	TRBD1
CASSYRAGSYGYTF	TGTGCCAGCAGTTACCGAGCAGGGTCTTATGGCTACACCTTC	TRBV6-2/TRBV6-3	TRBJ1-2	few	NA
CSAGWRGTQETQYF	TGCAGTGCGGGGTGGCGGGGGACACAAGAGACCCAGTACTTC	TRBV20-1	TRBJ2-5	few	NA
CASSPDSGVEQFF	TGTGCCAGCTCACCCGATTCAGGGGTTGAGCAGTTCTTC	TRBV18	TRBJ2-1	NA	NA
CASSPKFTGTSGTYEQYF	TGTGCCAGCAGCCCCAAATTCACCGGGACTAGCGGGACCTACGAGCAGTACTTC	TRBV21-1	TRBJ2-7	NA	NA
CATSRDPGGSYSYNEQFF	TGTGCCACCAGCAGAGACCCGGGCGGCTCCTACTCCTACAATGAGCAGTTCTTC	TRBV15	TRBJ2-1	many	NA
CASSTGQGKAEKLFF	TGTGCCAGCAGCACCGGACAGGGGAAAGCTGAAAAACTGTTTTTT	TRBV7-9	TRBJ1-4	NA	TRBD1
CSVGASGGAYEQYF	TGCAGCGTCGGGGCTAGCGGGGGGGCCTACGAGCAGTACTTC	TRBV29-1	TRBJ2-7	NA	TRBD2
CASSANVGYEQYF	TGTGCCAGCAGTGCCAATGTGGGTTACGAGCAGTACTTC	TRBV2	TRBJ2-7	many	NA
CSAREGTGTGWATQYF	TGCAGTGCTAGAGAGGGTACCGGGACAGGGTGGGCTACGCAGTATTTT	TRBV20-1	TRBJ2-3	NA	TRBD1
CATRQGRNTGELFF	TGCGCCACCCGACAGGGGCGGAACACCGGGGAGCTGTTTTTT	TRBV5-1	TRBJ2-2	few	TRBD1
CASSLVQGEDTQYF	TGCGCCAGCAGCTTGGTACAGGGAGAGGATACGCAGTATTTT	TRBV5-1	TRBJ2-3	many	NA
CASSPLAATDTEAFF	TGTGCCAGCAGCCCCCTCGCCGCAACGGACACTGAAGCTTTCTTT	TRBV7-2	TRBJ1-1	NA	NA
CASSQEKAGHYGYTF	TGTGCCAGCAGCCAAGAGAAGGCGGGGCATTATGGCTACACCTTC	TRBV4-2	TRBJ1-2	many	NA
CASSYGIGNEKLFF	TGTGCCAGCAGTTACGGTATAGGTAATGAAAAACTGTTTTTT	TRBV6-5	TRBJ1-4	few	NA
CASSPDRVAQETQYF	TGTGCCAGCAGTCCAGACAGGGTTGCACAAGAGACCCAGTACTTC	TRBV7-9	TRBJ2-5	NA	TRBD1
CASSFRLAGGNEQFF	TGTGCCAGCAGTTTCAGACTAGCGGGGGGGAATGAGCAGTTCTTC	TRBV12-3/TRBV12-4	TRBJ2-1	NA	TRBD2
CASSSRAPPYTQYF	TGCGCCAGCAGCTCTCGGGCCCCTCCGTATACGCAGTATTTT	TRBV5-1	TRBJ2-3	many	NA
CASSPQGFGELFF	TGTGCCAGCAGTCCACAGGGATTCGGGGAGCTGTTTTTT	TRBV2	TRBJ2-2	many	NA
CASRTGPKGYTF	TGTGCCAGCAGGACAGGGCCGAAAGGCTACACCTTC	TRBV6-5	TRBJ1-2	few	TRBD1
CASLRPSGSSNEQFF	TGTGCCAGCCTCAGGCCTAGCGGGAGCTCTAATGAGCAGTTCTTC	TRBV6-2/TRBV6-3	TRBJ2-1	NA	TRBD2
CSAMTGNPEAFF	TGCAGTGCTATGACAGGGAACCCTGAAGCTTTCTTT	TRBV20-1	TRBJ1-1	medium-sized	TRBD1
CASSERTETQYF	TGTGCCAGCAGCGAAAGGACGGAGACCCAGTACTTC	TRBV2	TRBJ2-5	many	NA
CASSLAHRGTEAFF	TGTGCCAGCAGTTTAGCTCACAGGGGCACTGAAGCTTTCTTT	TRBV27	TRBJ1-1	few	TRBD1
CASSERLAGTGELFF	TGTGCCAGCAGTGAGCGGCTAGCCGGCACCGGGGAGCTGTTTTTT	TRBV2	TRBJ2-2	NA	NA
CASSPAARPPDSVREQYF	TGTGCCAGCAGCCCCGCCGCCCGTCCACCCGATAGCGTACGGGAGCAGTACTTC	TRBV11-2	TRBJ2-7	few	NA
CASSLTMATNEKLFF	TGTGCCAGCAGCCTGACCATGGCAACTAATGAAAAACTGTTTTTT	TRBV11-2	TRBJ1-4	once	NA
CASSYVQGYEKLFF	TGTGCCAGCAGTTACGTACAGGGTTATGAAAAACTGTTTTTT	TRBV6-5	TRBJ1-4	few	NA
CASSKGASGRPNTYNEQFF	TGTGCCAGCAGCAAAGGGGCTAGCGGGAGACCCAACACATACAATGAGCAGTTCTTC	TRBV21-1	TRBJ2-1	many	NA
CASRTGVDSGANVLTF	TGTGCCTCCAGGACAGGGGTTGACTCTGGGGCCAACGTCCTGACTTTC	TRBV5-6	TRBJ2-6	many	TRBD1
CASSPGSSVYGYTF	TGTGCCAGCAGCCCAGGGAGTTCTGTCTATGGCTACACCTTC	TRBV7-2	TRBJ1-2	many	NA
CASSLPDRVAYGYTF	TGTGCCAGCAGCTTACCTGACAGGGTAGCCTATGGCTACACCTTC	TRBV7-9	TRBJ1-2	many	TRBD1